The T cell receptor (beta chain) described here comes from a study of CD8+ T cells in alopecia areata. About the research overall: Patients in the study were on tofacitinib for 6 to 18 months, then off it for 6 months. Study-level results: Compared with normal scalp, lesional scalp had higher clonality and more expanded CD8+ clones.

Germline V gene sequence: CDR1 SEHNR, CDR2 FQNEAQ (reference sequence). There are 15 residues in the CDR3. V lost 5 bases to trimming and J lost 9 bases; unmatched junction nucleotides: 14. Reverse transcription of extracted RNA yielded cDNA, which provided the sequencing template. Clones were read by immunoSEQ multiplex PCR, and TCRdb kept only the in-frame ones, dropping some. The sample has some 200,000 clones, 50% to 60% seen once. Collection of lesional scalp punch biopsies and peripheral blood was performed in alopecia areata patients. Worth noting for this clone: Antigen unknown.

Specimen: CD4+ T cells sorted from blood, collected at week 0. The sequence was collected from a human donor with alopecia areata. The chain has TRBV7-9 and TRBJ2-7; 9 bases line up with TRBD2. The CDR3 coding sequence is TGTGCCAGCAGCGAGGGAGCGGGGGGCGCCTCCGGGCAGTACTTC. Protein product: CASSEGAGGASGQYF.